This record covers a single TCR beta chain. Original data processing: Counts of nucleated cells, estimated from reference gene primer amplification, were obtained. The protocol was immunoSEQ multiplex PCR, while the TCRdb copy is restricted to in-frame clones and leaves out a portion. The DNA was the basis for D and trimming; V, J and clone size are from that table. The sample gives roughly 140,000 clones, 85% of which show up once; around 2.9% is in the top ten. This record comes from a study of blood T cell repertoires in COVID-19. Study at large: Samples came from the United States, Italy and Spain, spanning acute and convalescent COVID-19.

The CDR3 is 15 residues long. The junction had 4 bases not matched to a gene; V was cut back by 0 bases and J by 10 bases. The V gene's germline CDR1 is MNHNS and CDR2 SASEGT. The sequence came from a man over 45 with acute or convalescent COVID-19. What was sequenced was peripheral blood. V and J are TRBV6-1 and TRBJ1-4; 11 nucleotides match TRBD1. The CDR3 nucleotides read TGTGCCAGCAGTGAAGCTGGGACAGGGGGTGTAAAACTGTTTTTT. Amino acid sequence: CASSEAGTGGVKLFF.